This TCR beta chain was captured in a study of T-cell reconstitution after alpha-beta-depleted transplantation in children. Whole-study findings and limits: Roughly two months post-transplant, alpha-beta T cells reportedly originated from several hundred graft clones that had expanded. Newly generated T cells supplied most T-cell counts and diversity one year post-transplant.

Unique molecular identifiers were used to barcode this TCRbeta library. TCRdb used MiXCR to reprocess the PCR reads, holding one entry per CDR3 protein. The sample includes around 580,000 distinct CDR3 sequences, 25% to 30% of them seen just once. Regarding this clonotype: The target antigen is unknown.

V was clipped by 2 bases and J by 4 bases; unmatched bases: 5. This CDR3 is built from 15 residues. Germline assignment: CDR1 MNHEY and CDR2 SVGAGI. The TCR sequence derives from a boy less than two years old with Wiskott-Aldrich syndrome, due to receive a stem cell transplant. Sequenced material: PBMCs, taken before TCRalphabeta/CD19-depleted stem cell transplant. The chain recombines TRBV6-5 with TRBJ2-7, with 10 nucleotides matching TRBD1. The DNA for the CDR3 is TGTGCCAGCAGTTACACGGGACAGGGGTCATACGAGCAGTACTTC. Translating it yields CASSYTGQGSYEQYF.